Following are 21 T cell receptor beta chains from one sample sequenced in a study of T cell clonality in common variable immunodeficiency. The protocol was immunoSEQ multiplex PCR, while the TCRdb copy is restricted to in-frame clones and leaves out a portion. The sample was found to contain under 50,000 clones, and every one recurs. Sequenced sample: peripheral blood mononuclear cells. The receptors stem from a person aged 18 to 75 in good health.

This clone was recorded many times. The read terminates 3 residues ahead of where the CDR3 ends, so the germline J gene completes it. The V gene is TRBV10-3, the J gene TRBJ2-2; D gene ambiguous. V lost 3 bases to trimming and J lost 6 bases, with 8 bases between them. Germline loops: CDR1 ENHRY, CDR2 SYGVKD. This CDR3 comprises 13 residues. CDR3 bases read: TGTGCCATCAGTGAATTTTCGTCCGGGGAG. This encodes CAISEFSSGE. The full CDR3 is CAISEFSSGELFF.

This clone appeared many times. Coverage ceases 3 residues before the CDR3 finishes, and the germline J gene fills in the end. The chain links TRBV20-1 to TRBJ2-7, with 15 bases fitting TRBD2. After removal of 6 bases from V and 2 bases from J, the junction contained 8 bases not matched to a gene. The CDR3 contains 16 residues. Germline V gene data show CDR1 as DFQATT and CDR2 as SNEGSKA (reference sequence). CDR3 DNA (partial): TGCAGTGCGGCGGGACTAGCGGGGGGTCGACCCTACGAG. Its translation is CSAAGLAGGRPYE. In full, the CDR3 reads CSAAGLAGGRPYEQYF.

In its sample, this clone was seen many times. The chain's CDR3 is CASSPGTAGGIQYF. The CDR3 bases that were read are TGTGCCAGCAGCCCCGGGACGGCCGGGGGGATT. The chain joins TRBV5-6 to TRBJ2-4, with TRBD2 matching over 7 bases. The CDR3 end falls 3 residues outside the read, so it is completed with the germline J gene. CDR1 and CDR2 (germline): SGHDT, YYEEEE. The CDR3 runs 14 residues. Drawing the rest from reference TRBV5-6 and TRBJ2-4, the complete variable domain is DAGVTQSPTHLIKTRGQQVTLRCSPKSGHDTVSWYQQALGQGPQFIFQYYEEEERQRGNFPDRFSGHQFPNYSSELNVNALLLGDSALYLCASSPGTAGGIQYFGAGTRLSVL.

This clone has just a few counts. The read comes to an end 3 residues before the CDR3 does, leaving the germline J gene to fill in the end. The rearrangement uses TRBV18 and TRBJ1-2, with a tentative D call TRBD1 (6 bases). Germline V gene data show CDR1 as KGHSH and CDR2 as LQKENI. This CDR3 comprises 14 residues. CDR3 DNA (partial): TGTGCCAGCTCACCACAACAGGGTACCCACGAC. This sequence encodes CASSPQQGTHD. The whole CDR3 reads CASSPQQGTHDYTF.

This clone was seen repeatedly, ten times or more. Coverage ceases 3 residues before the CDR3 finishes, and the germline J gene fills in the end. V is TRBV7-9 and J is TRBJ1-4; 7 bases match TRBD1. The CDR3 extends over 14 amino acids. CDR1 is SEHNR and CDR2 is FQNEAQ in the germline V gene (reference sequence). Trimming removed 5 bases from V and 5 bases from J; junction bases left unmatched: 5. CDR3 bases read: TGTGCCAGCAGCCAAGGCAGGGGGAATGAAAAA. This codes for CASSQGRGNEK. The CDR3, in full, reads CASSQGRGNEKLFF.

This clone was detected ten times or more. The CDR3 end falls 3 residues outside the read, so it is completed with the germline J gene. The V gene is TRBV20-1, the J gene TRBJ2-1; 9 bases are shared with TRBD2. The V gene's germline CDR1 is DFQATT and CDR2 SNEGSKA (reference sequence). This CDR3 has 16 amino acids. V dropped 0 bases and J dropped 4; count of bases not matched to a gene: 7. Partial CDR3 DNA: TGCAGTGCTAGAGATCTGGCGGGGGGGGGATACAATGAG. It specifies CSARDLAGGGYNE. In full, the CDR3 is CSARDLAGGGYNEQFF.

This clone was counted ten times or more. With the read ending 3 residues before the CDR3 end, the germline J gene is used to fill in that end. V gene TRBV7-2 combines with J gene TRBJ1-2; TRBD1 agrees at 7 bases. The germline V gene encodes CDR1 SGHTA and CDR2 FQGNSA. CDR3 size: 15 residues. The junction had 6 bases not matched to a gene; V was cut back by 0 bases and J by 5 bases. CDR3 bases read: TGTGCCAGCAGCTTAGCCGGAACAGGGGATTATGGC. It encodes CASSLAGTGDYG. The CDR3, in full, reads CASSLAGTGDYGYTF.

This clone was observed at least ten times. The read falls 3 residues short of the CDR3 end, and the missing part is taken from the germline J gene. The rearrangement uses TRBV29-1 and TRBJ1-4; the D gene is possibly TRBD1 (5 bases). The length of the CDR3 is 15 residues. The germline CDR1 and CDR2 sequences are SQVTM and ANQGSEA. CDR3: CSVEGLFDSSKELFF. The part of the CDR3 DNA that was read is TGCAGCGTTGAAGGGCTTTTTGACAGCTCGAAAGAA.

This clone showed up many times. CDR3 residues: CASSYWKRVGQETQYF. CDR3 bases read: TGTGCCAGCAGTTATTGGAAGAGGGTTGGGCAAGAGACT. This chain links TRBV6-2 or TRBV6-3 with TRBJ2-4; D may be TRBD2 (5 bases). Read coverage stops 3 residues before the CDR3 terminus; the germline J gene supplies the remainder. The V gene's germline CDR1 is MNHEY and CDR2 SVGEGT. The CDR3 runs to 16 residues.

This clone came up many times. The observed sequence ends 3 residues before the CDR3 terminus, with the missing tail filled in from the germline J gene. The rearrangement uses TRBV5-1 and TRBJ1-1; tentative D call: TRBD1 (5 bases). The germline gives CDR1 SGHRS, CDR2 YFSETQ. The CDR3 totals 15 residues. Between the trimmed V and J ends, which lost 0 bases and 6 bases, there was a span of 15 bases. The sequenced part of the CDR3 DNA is TGCGCCAGCAGCTTGGACACCCCGGGGGTCGCTGAA. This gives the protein CASSLDTPGVAE. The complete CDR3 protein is CASSLDTPGVAEAFF.

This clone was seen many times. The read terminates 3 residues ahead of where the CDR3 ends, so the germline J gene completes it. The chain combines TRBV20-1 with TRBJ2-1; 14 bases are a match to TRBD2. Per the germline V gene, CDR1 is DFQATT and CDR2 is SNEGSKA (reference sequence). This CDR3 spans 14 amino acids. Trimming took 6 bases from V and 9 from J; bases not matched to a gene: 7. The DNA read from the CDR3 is TGCAGTGCCTCGACTAGCGGGAGGGCAGGTGAG. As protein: CSASTSGRAGE. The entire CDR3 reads CSASTSGRAGEQFF.

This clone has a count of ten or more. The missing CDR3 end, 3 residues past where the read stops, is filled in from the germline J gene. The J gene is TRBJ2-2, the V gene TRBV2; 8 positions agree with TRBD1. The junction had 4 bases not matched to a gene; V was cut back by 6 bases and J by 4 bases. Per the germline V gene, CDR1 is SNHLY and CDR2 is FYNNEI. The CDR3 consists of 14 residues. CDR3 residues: CASRDRVSTGELFF. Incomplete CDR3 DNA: TGTGCCAGCAGGGACAGGGTGAGCACCGGGGAG. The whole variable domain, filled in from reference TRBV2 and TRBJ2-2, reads EPEVTQTPSHQVTQMGQEVILRCVPISNHLYFYWYRQILGQKVEFLVSFYNNEISEKSEIFDDQFSVERPDGSNFTLKIRSTKLEDSAMYFCASRDRVSTGELFFGEGSRLTVL.

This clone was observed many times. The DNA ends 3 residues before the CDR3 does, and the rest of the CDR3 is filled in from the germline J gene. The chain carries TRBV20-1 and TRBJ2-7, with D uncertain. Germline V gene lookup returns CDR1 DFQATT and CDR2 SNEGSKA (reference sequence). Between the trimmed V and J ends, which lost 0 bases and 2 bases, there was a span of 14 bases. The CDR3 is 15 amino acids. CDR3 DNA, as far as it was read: TGCAGTGCTAGAGATGGGCAGGTTTGGACCTACGAG. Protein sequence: CSARDGQVWTYE. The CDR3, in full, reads CSARDGQVWTYEQYF.

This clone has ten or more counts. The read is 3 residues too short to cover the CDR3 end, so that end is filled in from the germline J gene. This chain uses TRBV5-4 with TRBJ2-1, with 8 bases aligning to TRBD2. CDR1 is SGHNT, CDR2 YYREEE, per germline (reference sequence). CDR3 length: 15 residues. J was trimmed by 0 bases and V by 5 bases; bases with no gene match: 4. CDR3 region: CASRKSGSSYNEQFF. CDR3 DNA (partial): TGTGCCAGCAGGAAAAGCGGGAGCTCCTACAATGAG.

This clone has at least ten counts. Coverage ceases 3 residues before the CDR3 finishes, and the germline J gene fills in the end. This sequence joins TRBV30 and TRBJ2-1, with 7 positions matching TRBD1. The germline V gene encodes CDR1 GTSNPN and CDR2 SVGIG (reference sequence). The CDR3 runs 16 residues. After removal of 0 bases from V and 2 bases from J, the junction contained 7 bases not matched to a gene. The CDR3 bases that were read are TGTGCCTGGAGTGTACCAAAAGGGGGCACCTACAATGAG. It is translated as CAWSVPKGGTYNE. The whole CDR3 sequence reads CAWSVPKGGTYNEQFF.

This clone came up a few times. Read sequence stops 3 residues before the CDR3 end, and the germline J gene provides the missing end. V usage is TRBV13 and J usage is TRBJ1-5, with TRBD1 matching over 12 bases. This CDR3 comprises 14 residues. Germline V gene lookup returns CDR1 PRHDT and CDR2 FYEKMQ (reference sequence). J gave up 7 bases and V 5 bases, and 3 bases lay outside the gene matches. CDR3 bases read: TGTGCCAGCAGCCTCGGGACAGGGGGCCAGCCC. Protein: CASSLGTGGQP. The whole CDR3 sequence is CASSLGTGGQPQHF.

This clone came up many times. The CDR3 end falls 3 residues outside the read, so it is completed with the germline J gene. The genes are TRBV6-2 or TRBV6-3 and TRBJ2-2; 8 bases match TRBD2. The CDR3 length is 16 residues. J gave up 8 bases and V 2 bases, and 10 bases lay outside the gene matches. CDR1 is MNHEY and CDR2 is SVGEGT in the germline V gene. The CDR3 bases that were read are TGTGCCAGCAGTTACCGGCCAGCGGGAGAGTTAGGGGAG. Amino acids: CASSYRPAGELGE. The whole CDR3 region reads CASSYRPAGELGELFF.

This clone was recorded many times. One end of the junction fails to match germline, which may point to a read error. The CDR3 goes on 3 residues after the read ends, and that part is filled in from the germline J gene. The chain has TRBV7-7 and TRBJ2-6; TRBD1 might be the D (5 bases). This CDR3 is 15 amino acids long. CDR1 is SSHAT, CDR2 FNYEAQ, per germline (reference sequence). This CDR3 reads CASSPQGSGANVLTF. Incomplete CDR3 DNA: TGTGCTAGCAGCCCCCAGGGTTCCGGGGCCAACGTC. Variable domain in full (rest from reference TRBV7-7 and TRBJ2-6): GAGVSQSPRYKVTKRGQDVTLRCDPISSHATLYWYQQALGQGPEFLTYFNYEAQPDKSGLPSDRFSAERPEGSISTLTIQRTEQRDSAMYRCASSPQGSGANVLTFGAGSRLTVL.

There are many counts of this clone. The CDR3 region is CAWSVPRQGSEKLFF. The DNA read from the CDR3 is TGTGCCTGGAGTGTACCCAGACAGGGGAGTGAAAAA. J is TRBJ1-4 and V is TRBV30; 8 bases line up with TRBD1. The DNA ends 3 residues before the CDR3 does, and the rest of the CDR3 is filled in from the germline J gene. V lost 0 bases and J lost 7; bases outside the gene matches: 7. This CDR3 is built from 15 residues. CDR1 and CDR2 from the germline V gene are GTSNPN and SVGIG (reference sequence).

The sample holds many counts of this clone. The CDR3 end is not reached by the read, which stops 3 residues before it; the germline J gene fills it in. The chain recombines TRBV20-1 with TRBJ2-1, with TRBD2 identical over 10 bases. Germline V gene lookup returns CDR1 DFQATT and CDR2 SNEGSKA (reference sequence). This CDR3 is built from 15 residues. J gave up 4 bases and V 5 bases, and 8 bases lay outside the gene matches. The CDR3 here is CSAASGGVVYNEQFF. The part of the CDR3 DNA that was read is TGCAGTGCTGCTAGCGGGGGTGTTGTTTACAATGAG.

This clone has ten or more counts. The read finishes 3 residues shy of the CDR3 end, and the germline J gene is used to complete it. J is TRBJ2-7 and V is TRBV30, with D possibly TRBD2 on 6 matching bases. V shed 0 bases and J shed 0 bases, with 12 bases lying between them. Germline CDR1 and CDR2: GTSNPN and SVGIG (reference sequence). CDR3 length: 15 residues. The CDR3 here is CAWSVGSGSSYEQYF. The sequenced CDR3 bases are TGTGCCTGGAGTGTGGGTAGCGGCAGCTCCTACGAG.